This entry lists 5 T cell receptor beta chains sequenced from one sample in a study of T cell responses to AZD1222 COVID-19 vaccine. Only in-frame clones appear in the TCRdb table, and some are missing; sequencing was by immunoSEQ multiplex PCR. The sample records over 85,000 clones, over 75% being singletons. This sample comprised peripheral blood, obtained on day 0 of AZD1222 vaccination. The receptors were gathered from an adult in good health.

This rearrangement joins TRBV30 to TRBJ1-1; D unclear. The germline V and J ends were trimmed by 2 bases and 2 bases, with 15 bases remaining between them. Germline V gives CDR1 GTSNPN, CDR2 SVGIG (reference sequence). CDR3 size: 15 residues. The CDR3 region is CAWSSGLSINTEAFF. The CDR3 DNA reads as TGTGCCTGGAGTTCGGGCCTCAGTATTAACACTGAAGCTTTCTTT.

CDR3 nucleotide sequence: TGTGCCAGCCGCCAGGGGCGGGAGACCCAGTACTTC. It translates to CASRQGRETQYF. This sequence joins TRBV6-2 or TRBV6-3 and TRBJ2-5; TRBD1 might be the D (6 bases). The CDR3 sequence is 12 residues long. V was trimmed by 8 bases and J by 5 bases, leaving 12 bases between them. Germline V lookup: CDR1 MNHEY, CDR2 SVGEGT.

The chain carries TRBV18 and TRBJ2-3; TRBD1 or TRBD2 may be the D gene (5 bases each). From germline, CDR1 is KGHSH and CDR2 LQKENI. Deletions cut 2 bases from V and 2 bases from J, with 11 bases between. The CDR3 length is 15 residues. CDR3 DNA: TGTGCCAGCTCACCATCCGGGGCTAACACAGATACGCAGTATTTT. Its protein product is CASSPSGANTDTQYF.

The V gene is TRBV19, the J gene TRBJ1-1; tentatively, D is TRBD1 (5 bases). The V and J ends lost 5 bases and 7 bases respectively, with 17 bases between them. The CDR3 spans 14 residues. The germline V gene encodes CDR1 LNHDA and CDR2 SQIVND (reference sequence). CDR3 DNA: TGTGCCAGTAGTGTAGTTCACCGGGACGGTGAAGCTTTCTTT. Its translation is CASSVVHRDGEAFF.

This chain's CDR3 is CASSLDVIADTQYF. For the CDR3, the DNA is TGTGCCAGCAGCTTAGACGTGATCGCAGATACGCAGTATTTT. This sequence joins TRBV7-2 and TRBJ2-3; the D is unclear. The CDR3 totals 14 residues. V dropped 1 base and J dropped 4 bases, with 9 bases sitting between them. Germline V gives CDR1 SGHTA, CDR2 FQGNSA.